This TCR beta chain was recovered during a study of vaccination effects on CD4 cells after COVID-19. Whole-study context: Peptides at about 9.9 ug/ml and IL-2 at roughly 9.3 IU/ml were added to a few million PBMC per well.

Trimming removed 1 base at V and 5 bases at J, with 12 bases between. The germline CDR1 and CDR2 sequences are SGHNT and YYREEE (reference sequence). The CDR3 spans 14 residues. The method was immunoSEQ multiplex PCR; TCRdb's version includes in-frame clones alone and lacks a portion of them. The table has about 66,000 clones, 65% to 80% seen once. Subsequent to a culture period of 10 days, CD4+ T cells were isolated. Everyone in the study got two shots of either the BNT162b2 or mRNA-1273 vaccine. Half-medium changes using IL-2 medium occurred on days 3 and 7. Concerning this clone itself: The antigen remains undetermined.

The source is a human donor who received a COVID-19 vaccine. The sequencing here drew on CD4+ T cells from PBMCs cultured without peptide, taken after COVID-19 vaccination. The chain combines TRBV5-4 with TRBJ1-2; D uncertain. CDR3 bases: TGTGCCAGCAGCTTGATCGGGCAGTTATATGGCTACACCTTC. This gives the protein CASSLIGQLYGYTF.